Listed below are T cell receptor beta chains from one sample, sequenced in a study of CD8 T cells in ankylosing spondylitis. TCRdb reanalysed the 5' RACE reads using MiXCR and keeps one entry per CDR3 protein. This table has around 300,000 distinct CDR3 sequences, roughly 11% appearing once. Sequences were obtained from blood, either unsorted or a sorted T cell fraction (not recorded which). Source of these receptors: a female donor with ankylosing spondylitis or in good health (not recorded which). Both conserved end residues are part of each CDR3. The D gene is left open where the match is weak. Clone size is stated in some rows and not others, as once, few, many or a class when expanded.

V	J	D	size	CDR3	DNA
TRBV20-1	TRBJ2-5	TRBD2	many	CSARDRVLAVETQYF	TGCAGTGCTAGAGATCGCGTACTAGCGGTAGAGACCCAGTACTTC
TRBV20-1	TRBJ2-1	NA	many	CSASLDATYNEQFF	TGCAGTGCTAGCCTCGATGCCACCTACAATGAGCAGTTCTTC
TRBV20-1	TRBJ2-7	NA	many	CSAREWASYEQYF	TGCAGTGCTAGAGAGTGGGCCTCCTACGAGCAGTACTTC
TRBV5-6	TRBJ2-5	TRBD1	NA	CASSYGTAQETQYF	TGTGCCAGCAGCTACGGGACAGCTCAAGAGACCCAGTACTTC
TRBV12-3/TRBV12-4	TRBJ1-3	NA	many	CASSWVLNTIYF	TGTGCCAGCAGTTGGGTCCTAAACACCATATATTTT
TRBV7-8	TRBJ2-5	NA	NA	CASSFVGGEQTQYF	TGTGCCAGCAGCTTCGTAGGGGGGGAGCAAACCCAGTACTTC
TRBV2	TRBJ2-1	TRBD2	many	CASSERREVTEQFF	TGTGCCAGCAGTGAGAGGCGGGAGGTGACTGAGCAGTTCTTC
TRBV5-6	TRBJ1-5	NA	many	CASSLSWNGNQPQHF	TGTGCCAGCAGCTTGAGTTGGAACGGCAATCAGCCCCAGCATTTT
TRBV10-3	TRBJ2-5	NA	many	CAIRLSRGSQETQYF	TGTGCCATCAGGCTATCTCGGGGGTCCCAAGAGACCCAGTACTTC
TRBV28	TRBJ2-7	TRBD1	NA	CASSVTRDRPREQYF	TGTGCCAGCAGCGTCACACGGGACAGGCCCCGCGAGCAGTACTTC
TRBV11-2	TRBJ2-2	TRBD2	few	CASSFGLAGGPGTGELFF	TGTGCCAGCAGCTTCGGACTAGCGGGAGGGCCGGGCACCGGGGAGCTGTTTTTT
TRBV12-3/TRBV12-4	TRBJ2-7	NA	many	CASSFAGSYEQYF	TGTGCCAGCAGTTTCGCTGGCTCCTACGAGCAGTACTTC
TRBV20-1	TRBJ1-3	NA	many	CSALSGNTIYF	TGCAGTGCACTTTCTGGAAACACCATATATTTT
TRBV28	TRBJ1-1	NA	many	CASTLGGMVAFF	TGTGCCAGCACCCTGGGAGGGATGGTTGCTTTCTTT
TRBV29-1	TRBJ1-5	TRBD1	many	CSVSGTGDYQPQHF	TGCAGCGTATCCGGGACAGGGGATTATCAGCCCCAGCATTTT
TRBV27	TRBJ2-2	NA	many	CASSLVRGRSTGELFF	TGTGCCAGCAGTTTAGTCCGAGGTCGGAGTACCGGGGAGCTGTTTTTT
TRBV3-1	TRBJ1-2	TRBD1	NA	CASTGTGNGYTF	TGTGCCAGCACCGGGACAGGGAATGGCTACACCTTC
TRBV20-1	TRBJ1-2	TRBD1	many	CSARDPGQGLGYGYTF	TGCAGTGCTAGAGATCCTGGACAGGGCCTGGGCTATGGCTACACCTTC
TRBV27	TRBJ2-3	NA	NA	CASSPVPTGIPDTQYF	TGTGCCAGCAGTCCGGTCCCCACCGGGATCCCAGATACGCAGTATTTT
TRBV20-1	TRBJ2-7	TRBD2	many	CSASGLANTYEQYF	TGCAGTGCTAGTGGACTAGCGAATACCTACGAGCAGTACTTC
TRBV5-1	TRBJ2-7	NA	many	CASSLMGTAATYEQYF	TGCGCCAGCAGCTTGATGGGCACAGCAGCGACTTACGAGCAGTACTTC
TRBV7-2	TRBJ2-5	NA	many	CASSLDGSRGETQYF	TGTGCCAGCAGCTTAGATGGGAGCCGGGGAGAGACCCAGTACTTC
TRBV5-6	TRBJ1-5	NA	NA	CASSLRGIQQPQHF	TGTGCCAGCAGCTTAAGGGGGATCCAGCAGCCCCAGCATTTT
TRBV5-1	TRBJ2-1	NA	many	CASALGGARNEQFF	TGCGCCAGCGCACTTGGGGGGGCTAGGAATGAGCAGTTCTTC
TRBV4-3	TRBJ1-2	TRBD1	few	CASSRGQGAYYGYTF	TGCGCCAGCAGCCGCGGACAGGGGGCGTACTATGGCTACACCTTC
TRBV5-1	TRBJ1-1	NA	many	CASSLERGYKAEAFF	TGCGCCAGCAGCTTGGAGCGGGGTTATAAGGCTGAAGCTTTCTTT
TRBV7-2	TRBJ2-7	NA	many	CASSPQSGWRNEQYF	TGTGCCAGCAGCCCCCAGTCGGGTTGGCGAAACGAGCAGTACTTC
TRBV12-3/TRBV12-4	TRBJ2-2	NA	NA	CASSRAAGNTGEMYF	TGTGCCAGCAGCCGGGCCGCCGGGAACACCGGGGAGATGTATTTT
TRBV11-2	TRBJ2-3	NA	few	CATDSVGATDTQYF	TGTGCCACCGACTCAGTGGGGGCTACAGATACGCAGTATTTT
TRBV5-1	TRBJ2-1	TRBD2	few	CASTRGLAGGRSYNEQFF	TGCGCCAGCACTCGGGGACTAGCGGGAGGCCGCTCCTACAATGAGCAGTTCTTC
TRBV5-1	TRBJ2-1	NA	many	CASSLAHSSYNEQFF	TGCGCCAGCAGCTTGGCGCACAGCTCCTACAATGAGCAGTTCTTC
TRBV20-1	TRBJ1-2	NA	few	CSARDSTNYGYTF	TGCAGTGCTAGAGATAGCACTAACTATGGCTACACCTTC
TRBV5-1	TRBJ2-2	NA	many	CASSSAQGTGELFF	TGCGCCAGCAGCTCGGCCCAGGGCACCGGGGAGCTGTTTTTT
TRBV27	TRBJ2-7	TRBD1	NA	CATQGQASYEQYF	TGTGCCACCCAAGGACAGGCCTCCTACGAGCAGTACTTC
TRBV16	TRBJ1-1	NA	NA	CASSQTTFEAFF	TGTGCCAGCAGCCAGACAACTTTTGAAGCTTTCTTT
TRBV5-1	TRBJ2-5	NA	few	CASRGTAQETQYF	TGCGCCAGCAGAGGGACTGCCCAAGAGACCCAGTACTTC
TRBV14	TRBJ2-4	NA	NA	CASSQDLTTNIQYF	TGTGCCAGCAGCCAGGACTTGACAACAAACATTCAGTACTTC
TRBV5-1	TRBJ2-1	TRBD2	few	CASSSYKAGGPDEQFF	TGCGCCAGCAGCTCATACAAAGCGGGGGGGCCCGATGAGCAGTTCTTC
TRBV11-2	TRBJ2-7	TRBD1	many	CASSRWDRPYEQYF	TGTGCCAGCAGCCGTTGGGACAGGCCATACGAGCAGTACTTC
TRBV15	TRBJ2-1	TRBD2	few	CATSSRTSGSFGNEQFF	TGTGCCACCAGCAGCCGGACTAGCGGGAGTTTCGGGAATGAGCAGTTCTTC
TRBV18	TRBJ1-4	TRBD1	NA	CASSPPWDRGREKLFF	TGTGCCAGCTCACCCCCCTGGGACAGGGGTCGGGAAAAACTGTTTTTT
TRBV21-1	TRBJ2-1	NA	few	CASSKRRTGPYNEQFF	TGTGCCAGCAGCAAGAGGAGAACGGGCCCCTACAATGAGCAGTTCTTC
TRBV12-3/TRBV12-4	TRBJ2-1	TRBD2	many	CASRPGLALNEQFF	TGTGCCAGCAGACCGGGACTAGCGCTTAATGAGCAGTTCTTC
TRBV7-8	TRBJ2-3	NA	many	CASSSVEGTDTQYF	TGTGCCAGCAGCTCCGTAGAAGGCACAGATACGCAGTATTTT
TRBV6-1	TRBJ2-1	NA	many	CASSPTAGSYNEQFF	TGTGCCAGCAGTCCGACGGCAGGCTCCTACAATGAGCAGTTCTTC
TRBV20-1	TRBJ2-4	TRBD2	many	CSARLAGGQFIQYF	TGCAGTGCTAGACTAGCGGGGGGCCAGTTCATTCAGTACTTC
TRBV20-1	TRBJ2-2	NA	many	CSARARAAGELFF	TGCAGTGCTAGAGCCAGGGCGGCCGGGGAGCTGTTTTTT
TRBV7-9	TRBJ2-1	NA	NA	CASSLNEGFLYNEQFF	TGTGCCAGCAGCTTAAACGAGGGGTTCTTATACAATGAGCAGTTCTTC
TRBV15	TRBJ1-4	NA	few	CATSRDQGAHNEKLFF	TGTGCCACCAGCAGAGATCAAGGGGCACATAATGAAAAACTGTTTTTT
TRBV6-2/TRBV6-3	TRBJ1-1	TRBD1	many	CASNTGDSMHTEAFF	TGTGCCAGCAATACAGGGGATAGTATGCACACTGAAGCTTTCTTT
TRBV7-6	TRBJ2-7	TRBD1	many	CASSPGQGREQYF	TGTGCCAGCAGCCCGGGACAGGGGAGGGAGCAGTACTTC
TRBV18	TRBJ2-5	NA	many	CASSPPGLRETQYF	TGTGCCAGCTCACCACCGGGTCTAAGAGAGACCCAGTACTTC
TRBV19	TRBJ2-7	TRBD2	NA	CASSPGLAGGSYEQYF	TGTGCCAGTAGTCCTGGACTAGCGGGAGGCTCCTACGAGCAGTACTTC
TRBV6-1	TRBJ1-1	NA	many	CASSERVGTEAFF	TGTGCCAGCAGTGAAAGGGTGGGCACTGAAGCTTTCTTT
TRBV20-1	TRBJ2-3	TRBD2	NA	CSARSGLAGGPSDTQYF	TGCAGTGCTAGATCTGGGCTAGCGGGGGGGCCATCAGATACGCAGTATTTT
TRBV14	TRBJ1-1	NA	few	CASSPWVDTEAFF	TGTGCCAGCAGTCCCTGGGTGGACACTGAAGCTTTCTTT
TRBV10-2	TRBJ2-2	NA	NA	CASRGPTDTGELFF	TGCGCCAGCAGGGGACCCACTGACACCGGGGAGCTGTTTTTT